The 17 T cell receptor beta chains reported below all come from one sample, sequenced in a study of blood T cell repertoires in COVID-19. Clones were sequenced by immunoSEQ multiplex PCR, and TCRdb holds only the in-frame ones, with some missing. The sample lists fewer than 100,000 clones, 75% to 85% occurring once. The sequenced sample consisted of peripheral blood. The receptors originated from a human donor in a cohort sampled during active COVID-19.

This rearrangement joins TRBV7-8 to TRBJ2-2; D is undetermined. V gave up 2 bases and J gave up 2 bases, with 6 bases separating them. Germline CDR1 reads SGHVS; CDR2 reads FQNEAQ. The CDR3 totals 14 residues. As DNA, the CDR3 is TGTGCCAGCAGCTTAAACAGAAACACCGGGGAGCTGTTTTTT. Its protein is CASSLNRNTGELFF.

The chain uses TRBV5-1 and TRBJ2-1; 14 nucleotides agree with TRBD2. The V gene end was trimmed by 3 bases and the J gene end by 7 bases; junction bases not matched to a gene: 12. CDR3 length: 18 residues. Germline CDR1 reads SGHRS; CDR2 reads YFSETQ. CDR3 residues: CASSSPTSGLAGVNEQFF. The CDR3, as DNA: TGCGCCAGCAGCTCCCCTACCTCGGGACTAGCGGGAGTTAATGAGCAGTTCTTC.

The rearrangement joins TRBV4-1 to TRBJ2-1, with 8 bases aligning to TRBD1. The J segment lost 5 bases and the V segment lost 0 bases, leaving 9 bases of the junction unmatched. CDR1 MGHRA and CDR2 YSYEKL come from the germline V gene. The CDR3 runs to 17 residues. The chain's CDR3 is CASSQDLAGGMHNEQFF. In DNA, the CDR3 is TGCGCCAGCAGCCAAGATCTGGCAGGGGGCATGCACAATGAGCAGTTCTTC.

The chain employs TRBV11-3 and TRBJ2-1, with 8 nucleotides matching TRBD2. There are 13 residues in the CDR3. V was clipped by 6 bases and J by 3 bases; unmatched bases: 1. Germline V gene data show CDR1 as SGHNT and CDR2 as YENEEA. CDR3 region: CASSSGNYNEQFF. Here the CDR3 DNA reads TGTGCCAGCAGTAGCGGGAACTACAATGAGCAGTTCTTC.

This clone was counted a few times. The chain carries TRBV19 and TRBJ2-1; TRBD2 matches at 9 bases. CDR1 and CDR2 (germline): LNHDA, SQIVND (reference sequence). Unmatched junction bases numbered 8, after V lost 3 bases and J lost 8 bases. This CDR3 contains 15 residues. This chain's CDR3 is CASSMLLAGLYEQFF. CDR3 in DNA: TGTGCCAGTAGTATGCTCCTAGCGGGACTCTATGAGCAGTTCTTC.

The V call is TRBV6-2 or TRBV6-3, the J call TRBJ2-3; 10 bases map to TRBD1. Germline V gene data show CDR1 as MNHEY and CDR2 as SVGEGT. J gave up 3 bases and V 4 bases, and 13 bases lay outside the gene matches. The CDR3 contains 18 residues. CDR3 residues: CASSFLEPGQGKTDTQYF. The CDR3 coding sequence is TGTGCCAGCAGTTTCTTGGAGCCGGGACAGGGGAAGACAGATACGCAGTATTTT.

The chain joins TRBV14 to TRBJ1-3; 7 bases map to TRBD1. Trimming at V came to 0 bases and at J to 0 bases, leaving 5 bases not matched to a gene. The CDR3 has 17 amino acids. Germline V CDR1 and CDR2: SGHDN, FVKESK. CDR3 DNA: TGTGCCAGCAGCCAAGAGTGGTGGGACAGCTCTGGAAACACCATATATTTT. Translated: CASSQEWWDSSGNTIYF.

This rearrangement joins TRBV29-1 to TRBJ2-1; 9 bases are a match to TRBD2. The V gene end was trimmed by 5 bases and the J gene end by 7 bases; junction bases not matched to a gene: 15. The CDR3 runs to 16 residues. CDR1 SQVTM and CDR2 ANQGSEA come from the germline V gene. CDR3 in amino acids: CSVRASGIRVRNEQFF. The CDR3 region has the DNA TGCAGCGTTCGTGCTAGCGGGATAAGAGTGAGGAATGAGCAGTTCTTC.

V and J are TRBV28 and TRBJ2-1; perhaps TRBD1 as D (6 bases). Trimming cost V 6 bases and J 3 bases, with 18 bases left between them. The CDR3 is 16 amino acids. Germline CDR1 reads MDHEN; CDR2 reads SYDVKM. The CDR3 bases are TGTGCCAGCAGGCCCTCCTCTAGGGACATCTACAATGAGCAGTTCTTC. Encoded protein: CASRPSSRDIYNEQFF.

In this sample, this clone turned up once. This rearrangement joins TRBV6-5 to TRBJ1-3; perhaps TRBD1 as D (6 bases). Between the trimmed V and J ends, which lost 8 bases and 4 bases, there was a span of 12 bases. The CDR3 is made up of 13 amino acids. The V gene's germline CDR1 is MNHEY and CDR2 SVGAGI. The CDR3 sequence is CASFRDNGNTIYF. The CDR3 DNA is TGTGCCAGCTTCCGGGACAACGGAAACACCATATATTTT.

This clone was found many times. The chain links TRBV6-2 or TRBV6-3 to TRBJ2-3; tentative D call: TRBD1 (6 bases). The CDR3 has 14 residues. Germline V CDR1 and CDR2: MNHEY, SVGEGT. V gave up 5 bases and J gave up 6 bases, with 15 bases separating them. CDR3 DNA: TGTGCCAGCAGTCCGGACAGCTCTCCGGATACGCAGTATTTT. It yields the protein CASSPDSSPDTQYF.

Only a few counts were recorded for this clone. The chain uses TRBV6-6 and TRBJ2-7; the match to TRBD2 covers 13 bases. The CDR3 spans 16 residues. Germline V gene sequence: CDR1 MNHNY, CDR2 SVGAGI (reference sequence). J lost 4 bases, V lost 5 bases, and 8 bases had no gene match. The CDR3 region is CASSAQTSGRLYEQYF. CDR3 bases: TGTGCCAGCAGTGCCCAGACTAGCGGGAGGCTATACGAGCAGTACTTC.

This clone has a single count. The chain recombines TRBV3-1 (or the pseudogene TRBV3-2) with TRBJ1-4, with 8 positions matching TRBD1. Looked up from germline, CDR1 is LGHDT and CDR2 is YNNKEL (reference sequence). The CDR3 spans 13 residues. Trimming took 6 bases from V and 8 from J; bases not matched to a gene: 5. The CDR3 region is CASSHRGREKLFF. The DNA of the CDR3 is TGTGCCAGCAGTCACAGGGGGAGGGAAAAACTGTTTTTT.

V and J are TRBV7-3 and TRBJ2-2; 8 bases are shared with TRBD1. Germline CDR1 SGHTA, CDR2 FQGTGA. The ends lost 4 bases at V and 4 bases at J; junction bases unmatched: 5. The CDR3 has 15 residues. In DNA form, the CDR3 reads TGTGCCAGCAGCTCGACAGGGGCGGGCACCGGGGAGCTGTTTTTT. It is translated as CASSSTGAGTGELFF.

V and J are TRBV2 and TRBJ1-2; D may be TRBD1 (6 bases). CDR3 size: 13 residues. Germline values: CDR1 SNHLY, CDR2 FYNNEI. V was trimmed by 11 bases and J by 0 bases, leaving 13 bases between them. The CDR3 nucleotides read TGTGCCTCCTGGACAGCTACTAACTATGGCTACACCTTC. Translated: CASWTATNYGYTF. Based on the CDR3 plus reference TRBV2 and TRBJ1-2, the full variable domain is EPEVTQTPSHQVTQMGQEVILRCVPISNHLYFYWYRQILGQKVEFLVSFYNNEISEKSEIFDDQFSVERPDGSNFTLKIRSTKLEDSAMYFCASWTATNYGYTFGSGTRLTVV.

The chain recombines TRBV2 with TRBJ1-1; D uncertain. CDR1 is SNHLY and CDR2 is FYNNEI in the germline V gene. The CDR3 length is 13 residues. Trimming shortened V by 7 bases and J by 4 bases, and 13 bases separated the two germline ends. This CDR3 is CASTVREGTEAFF. CDR3 DNA: TGTGCCAGCACTGTGCGCGAGGGCACTGAAGCTTTCTTT.

This clone was recorded only once. The chain recombines TRBV3-1 (or the pseudogene TRBV3-2) with TRBJ2-3; 9 bases match TRBD2. The CDR3 contains 16 residues. Unmatched junction bases numbered 8, after V lost 4 bases and J lost 3 bases. Germline V CDR1 and CDR2: LGHDT, YNNKEL (reference sequence). In DNA, the CDR3 is TGTGCCAGCAGCCCACGGGTAGCGGGAGATACAGATACGCAGTATTTT. It is translated as CASSPRVAGDTDTQYF.